These T cell receptor beta chains were read from a single sample in a study of blood T cell repertoires in COVID-19. Clones were read by immunoSEQ multiplex PCR, and TCRdb kept only the in-frame ones, dropping some. The sample gives about 83,000 clones, roughly 80% of which show up once; roughly 16% is in the top ten. The sample taken for sequencing was peripheral blood. The receptors come from a woman at least 80 years old with acute or convalescent COVID-19. The CDR3 runs from the conserved cysteine through the conserved F or W. Each record gives: clone size, J gene, D gene, V gene, CDR3 DNA, CDR3 protein. D genes are given only for firm matches. Some rows mark clone size as missing; the rest say once, few, many or name a class of expanded clone.

.,TRBJ2-6,.,TRBV18,TGTGCCAGCTCACAAACAGAAGCTGGGGCCAACGTCCTGACTTTC,CASSQTEAGANVLTF
.,TRBJ2-7,.,TRBV5-4,TGTGCCAGCAGCCTTTCGGGTCGGTCAAACTACGAGCAGTACTTC,CASSLSGRSNYEQYF
.,TRBJ1-6,TRBD1,TRBV2,TGTGCCAGCAGTGAAGACGCAGGGGGCTTGAATTCACCCCTCCACTTT,CASSEDAGGLNSPLHF
.,TRBJ1-1,.,TRBV11-3,TGTGCCAGCAGCTTAGACGGGACAAGCATACTCGAAGCTTTCTTT,CASSLDGTSILEAFF
once,TRBJ1-1,.,TRBV6-2/TRBV6-3,TGTGCCAGCAGTTATGTTTCAGAGAACACTGAAGCTTTCTTT,CASSYVSENTEAFF
.,TRBJ2-5,TRBD2,TRBV6-6,TGTGCCACCGATAGCGGGGGGATCCAAGAGACCCAGTACTTC,CATDSGGIQETQYF
once,TRBJ1-4,TRBD1,TRBV28,TGTGCCAGCAGTTTAGGACAGGGGGCGTTTAATGAAAAACTGTTTTTT,CASSLGQGAFNEKLFF
.,TRBJ1-4,TRBD1,TRBV7-9,TGTGCCAGCAGCTTAGCCCGAGGGACAGCCCATACAACTAATGAAAAACTGTTTTTT,CASSLARGTAHTTNEKLFF
.,TRBJ2-2,TRBD1,TRBV7-2,TGTGCCAGCAGCTCACAGGGGGTTTACACCGGGGAGCTGTTTTTT,CASSSQGVYTGELFF
.,TRBJ1-2,TRBD1,TRBV2,TGTGCCAGCAGGCAGACCTCGACAGGGGGCAGTGGCTACACCTTC,CASRQTSTGGSGYTF
.,TRBJ2-1,TRBD1,TRBV6-5,TGTGCCAGCAGTTTCGGGACAGGGGTCAATGAGCAGTTCTTC,CASSFGTGVNEQFF
.,TRBJ2-3,TRBD2,TRBV19,TGTGCCAGTACGGCGGGGGACCTGGGCACAGATACGCAGTATTTT,CASTAGDLGTDTQYF
.,TRBJ2-3,.,TRBV7-2,TGTGCCAGCAGCTCCTCGGAGCGCACAGATACGCAGTATTTT,CASSSSERTDTQYF
.,TRBJ1-4,.,TRBV5-1,TGCGCCAGCAGCGAGGGCGTCGCGGATAATGAAAAACTGTTTTTT,CASSEGVADNEKLFF
.,TRBJ1-1,TRBD1,TRBV3-1/TRBV3-2,TGTGCCAGCAGCAGACAGGGGGGTGAAGCTTTCTTT,CASSRQGGEAFF
.,TRBJ1-5,.,TRBV7-3,TGTGCCAGCAGCTCTTTAAACGGTCAGCCCCAGCATTTT,CASSSLNGQPQHF
.,TRBJ1-5,.,TRBV10-3,TGTGCCATCAGTGAGTCGGGGGGGGTAAGCAATCAGCCCCAGCATTTT,CAISESGGVSNQPQHF
.,TRBJ1-1,.,TRBV6-2/TRBV6-3,TGTGCCAGCAGCCAACAGAAGAACACTGAAGCTTTCTTT,CASSQQKNTEAFF
.,TRBJ2-1,.,TRBV11-2,TGTGCCAGCAGCTTAGATCGGGGGACTGAGCAGTTCTTC,CASSLDRGTEQFF
.,TRBJ2-3,TRBD1,TRBV6-2/TRBV6-3,TGTGCCAGCAGTTACGGTCGGACAGGGGCCGGAGATACGCAGTATTTT,CASSYGRTGAGDTQYF
once,TRBJ1-1,TRBD1,TRBV5-4,TGTGCCAGCAGGATTGACAGGGGGAACACTGAAGCTTTCTTT,CASRIDRGNTEAFF
.,TRBJ1-5,.,TRBV18,TGTGCCAGCTCATCCGGGGGTCAGCCCCAGCATTTT,CASSSGGQPQHF
.,TRBJ1-3,TRBD1,TRBV6-6,TGTGCCAGCAGTTTTTCGGGACAGGGGGCTGGAAACACCATATATTTT,CASSFSGQGAGNTIYF
.,TRBJ2-1,TRBD1,TRBV28,TGTGCCAGGGGGAAGGACAGGGCCTACAATGAGCAGTTCTTC,CARGKDRAYNEQFF
.,TRBJ2-3,TRBD2,TRBV6-5,TGTGCCAGCAGTTACGATGGACTAGCGGGGACAGATACGCAGTATTTT,CASSYDGLAGTDTQYF
.,TRBJ2-7,TRBD1,TRBV11-2,TGTGCCAGCAGCCGGGACAGGTCCTACGAGCAGTACTTC,CASSRDRSYEQYF
.,TRBJ2-1,.,TRBV7-7,TGTGCTAGCAGCAAAATGGAGGGGGCGGGTGAGCAGTTCTTC,CASSKMEGAGEQFF
few,TRBJ2-2,.,TRBV9,TGTGCCAGCAGCGTATCTCCCGCGGCGAACACCGGGGAGCTGTTTTTT,CASSVSPAANTGELFF
.,TRBJ2-5,TRBD1,TRBV14,TGTGCCAGCAGCCAGGAGGACAGGCAAGAGACCCAGTACTTC,CASSQEDRQETQYF
once,TRBJ1-2,.,TRBV7-2,TGTGCCAGCAGCATACCCCAGCGGAACCTATATGGCTACACCTTC,CASSIPQRNLYGYTF
few,TRBJ2-3,TRBD1,TRBV27,TGTGCCAGCAGTCCCCTGACAGGGTCGGGAATGCGCACAGATACGCAGTATTTT,CASSPLTGSGMRTDTQYF
.,TRBJ1-2,.,TRBV12-5,TGTGCTAGTGGGGTTGGGGGGGCGCATTATGGCTACACCTTC,CASGVGGAHYGYTF
few,TRBJ2-3,.,TRBV5-1,TGCGCCAGCAGCTTGGCCGGCAGGAGCACAGATACGCAGTATTTT,CASSLAGRSTDTQYF
once,TRBJ2-7,TRBD2,TRBV5-1,TGCGCCAGCAGCCCGGGGGGGTACGAGCAGTACTTC,CASSPGGYEQYF
.,TRBJ1-2,TRBD1,TRBV7-2,TGTGCCAGCAGCTCATACCGGACAGGGGAGGGCTATGGCTACACCTTC,CASSSYRTGEGYGYTF
.,TRBJ2-6,.,TRBV6-5,TGTGCCAGCAGTTACGGGGCCATCTCTGGGGCCAACGTCCTGACTTTC,CASSYGAISGANVLTF
medium-sized,TRBJ1-5,.,TRBV7-9,TGTGCCAGCAGAGGCCGAGGCGCAAGTCAGCCCCAGCATTTT,CASRGRGASQPQHF
.,TRBJ2-2,.,TRBV24-1,TGTGCCACCACCACTACAGGGCCGACCGGGGAGCTGTTTTTT,CATTTTGPTGELFF
.,TRBJ2-5,.,TRBV19,TGTGCCTCCGGGATAGTAGGCCAAGAGACCCAGTACTTC,CASGIVGQETQYF
.,TRBJ1-3,.,TRBV7-2,TGTGCCAGCAGCTTAGGAAGGGGCTCTGGAAACACCATATATTTT,CASSLGRGSGNTIYF
.,TRBJ2-7,.,TRBV14,TGTGCCAGCAGCCAAGATACAGGGCTTACCTACGAGCAGTACTTC,CASSQDTGLTYEQYF
.,TRBJ2-1,TRBD2,TRBV11-2,TGTGCCAGCAGCTTAGGGACTAGCGGGGTCTACAATGAGCAGTTCTTC,CASSLGTSGVYNEQFF
.,TRBJ1-5,TRBD1,TRBV7-9,TGTGCCAGCAGCTTAGAGGGGACAGGGGGAGAGCCCCAGCATTTT,CASSLEGTGGEPQHF
.,TRBJ1-6,.,TRBV27,TGTGCCAGCAAATTAGACAGGTACAATTCACCCCTCCACTTT,CASKLDRYNSPLHF
.,TRBJ1-1,.,TRBV6-4,TGTGCCAGCAGCCGAGAAACAGGATACACTGAAGCTTTCTTT,CASSRETGYTEAFF
.,TRBJ1-3,.,TRBV6-6,TGTGCCAGCAACCCGGGGCAGGGGAGAGGAAACACCATATATTTT,CASNPGQGRGNTIYF